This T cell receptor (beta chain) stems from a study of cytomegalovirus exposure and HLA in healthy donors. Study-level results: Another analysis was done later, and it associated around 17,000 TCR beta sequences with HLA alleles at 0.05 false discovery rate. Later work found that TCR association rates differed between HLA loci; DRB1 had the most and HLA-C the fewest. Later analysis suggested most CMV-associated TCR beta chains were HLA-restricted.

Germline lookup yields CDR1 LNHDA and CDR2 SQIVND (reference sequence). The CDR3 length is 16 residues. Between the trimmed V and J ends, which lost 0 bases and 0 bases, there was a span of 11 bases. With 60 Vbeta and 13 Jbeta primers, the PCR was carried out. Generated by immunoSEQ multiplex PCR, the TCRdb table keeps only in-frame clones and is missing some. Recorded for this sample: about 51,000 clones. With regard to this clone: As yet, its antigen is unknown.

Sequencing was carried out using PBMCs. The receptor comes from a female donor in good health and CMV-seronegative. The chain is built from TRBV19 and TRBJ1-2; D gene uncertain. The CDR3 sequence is CASSIDHAGTNYGYTF. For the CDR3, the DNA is TGTGCCAGTAGTATAGATCACGCAGGAACTAACTATGGCTACACCTTC.